This entry concerns a single T cell receptor (beta chain). The source of the sample is a study of blood T cell repertoires in COVID-19. Profiling relied on immunoSEQ multiplex PCR, and the TCRdb table lists in-frame clones only, not all of them. The repertoire holds 350,000 or so clones, 85% to 90% seen once, with 1% in the top ten. The junction had 11 bases not matched to a gene; V was cut back by 8 bases and J by 5 bases. CDR1 and CDR2 (germline): SNHLY, FYNNEI. The length of the CDR3 is 15 residues. This clonotype originated in a woman aged 25 to 39 who had been exposed to COVID-19. Sample: PBMCs or T cells enriched from blood (not recorded which). The rearrangement links TRBV2 to TRBJ2-1, with 8 bases that match TRBD1. CDR3 region: CASPGGQGSHNEQFF. For the CDR3, the DNA is TGTGCCAGCCCTGGCGGACAGGGATCACACAATGAGCAGTTCTTC.